The 25 T cell receptor beta chains in this list originate from one sample, sequenced in a study of T cell changes during pregnancy in multiple sclerosis. Method: immunoSEQ multiplex PCR; TCRdb's copy keeps in-frame clones and lacks some. The repertoire holds about 75,000 clones, with around nine tenths as singletons. The starting material was CD4+ T cells from peripheral blood mononuclear cells, obtained before pregnancy. The receptors here all came from a female donor with multiple sclerosis, enrolled in a pregnancy study.

V usage is TRBV11-3 and J usage is TRBJ2-2; the D gene is possibly TRBD1 (5 bases). V was clipped by 1 base and J by 6 bases, with 12 bases between them. CDR1 is SGHNT and CDR2 is YENEEA in the germline V gene. CDR3 length equals 15 residues. CDR3 sequence: CASSLGQGDAGELFF. CDR3 in DNA: TGTGCCAGCAGCTTAGGGCAGGGTGACGCCGGGGAGCTGTTTTTT. Filled out from reference TRBV11-3 and TRBJ2-2, the complete variable domain reads EAGVVQSPRYKIIEKKQPVAFWCNPISGHNTLYWYLQNLGQGPELLIRYENEEAVDDSQLPKDRFSAERLKGVDSTLKIQPAELGDSAVYLCASSLGQGDAGELFFGEGSRLTVL.

In this sample, this clone turned up a few times. V gene TRBV20-1 combines with J gene TRBJ1-1; D is ambiguous. Germline values: CDR1 DFQATT, CDR2 SNEGSKA (reference sequence). CDR3 length: 11 residues. Trimming cost V 1 base and J 5 bases, with 5 bases left between them. Here the CDR3 DNA reads TGCAGTGCTAGAGTTCTTACTGAAGCTTTCTTT. Translating it yields CSARVLTEAFF.

The rearrangement uses TRBV10-3 and TRBJ2-1; 11 bases agree with TRBD2. V was pared by 5 bases and J by 5 bases, with 2 bases of the junction left unmatched. In germline, CDR1 is ENHRY, CDR2 SYGVKD. The CDR3 length is 14 residues. CDR3 sequence reads: CAISMGLADNEQFF. For the CDR3, the DNA is TGTGCCATCAGTATGGGACTAGCGGACAATGAGCAGTTCTTC.

The V call is TRBV7-2, the J call TRBJ1-1; the match to TRBD1 covers 8 bases. Germline CDR1 reads SGHTA; CDR2 reads FQGNSA. CDR3 length: 16 amino acids. V shed 0 bases, J shed 1 base, and the junction held 4 bases outside the gene matches. The CDR3 here is CASSLASGQGNTEAFF. The CDR3 coding sequence is TGTGCCAGCAGCTTAGCTTCTGGACAGGGGAACACTGAAGCTTTCTTT. Full variable domain (remainder filled in from reference TRBV7-2 and TRBJ1-1): GAGVSQSPSNKVTEKGKDVELRCDPISGHTALYWYRQSLGQGLEFLIYFQGNSAPDKSGLPSDRFSAERTGGSVSTLTIQRTQQEDSAVYLCASSLASGQGNTEAFFGQGTRLTVV.

The V and J genes are TRBV18 and TRBJ2-6, with D hard to call. The V and J ends lost 3 bases and 0 bases respectively, with 3 bases between them. CDR3 size: 14 residues. Germline CDR1 and CDR2: KGHSH and LQKENI. The CDR3 loop reads CASSPYSGANVLTF. The DNA for the CDR3 is TGTGCCAGCTCACCCTACTCTGGGGCCAACGTCCTGACTTTC.

The chain combines TRBV7-9 with TRBJ2-7, with 8 bases matching TRBD1. Germline CDR1 SEHNR, CDR2 FQNEAQ (reference sequence). There are 18 residues in the CDR3. Unmatched junction bases numbered 16, after V lost 4 bases and J lost 2 bases. The CDR3 DNA reads TGTGCCAGCAGCTCCCCTGCAGGACAGGGAAGGTTGGCCTACGAGCAGTACTTC. Protein product: CASSSPAGQGRLAYEQYF.

The genes are TRBV6-5 and TRBJ1-5; 7 nucleotides agree with TRBD1. There are 14 residues in the CDR3. CDR1 MNHEY and CDR2 SVGAGI come from the germline V gene. The J segment lost 7 bases and the V segment lost 6 bases, leaving 9 bases of the junction unmatched. CDR3 region: CASSRDSFGQPQHF. The CDR3 coding sequence is TGTGCCAGCAGCCGGGACAGTTTCGGGCAGCCCCAGCATTTT.

The chain uses TRBV10-2 and TRBJ2-1, with TRBD2 identical over 10 bases. CDR1 is WSHSY and CDR2 is SAAADI in the germline V gene. V gave up 9 bases and J gave up 4 bases; unmatched junction bases: 6. This CDR3 comprises 14 residues. The CDR3 is CASLAGEGYNEQFF. CDR3 in DNA: TGCGCCAGTCTAGCGGGAGAAGGATACAATGAGCAGTTCTTC.

This chain joins TRBV5-4 and TRBJ2-3; D remains unclear. Germline V CDR1 and CDR2: SGHNT, YYREEE (reference sequence). V dropped 0 bases and J dropped 7 bases, with 6 bases sitting between them. There are 12 residues in the CDR3. The CDR3 nucleotides are TGTGCCAGCAGCTTGGTAGACAATACGCAGTATTTT. Translation: CASSLVDNTQYF.

This chain uses TRBV4-3 with TRBJ1-2; the match to TRBD1 covers 7 bases. The germline V gene encodes CDR1 LGHNA and CDR2 YSLEER. CDR3 size: 13 residues. Germline trimming cut 8 bases from V and 8 bases from J; bases unmatched to any gene: 11. CDR3 in DNA: TGCGCCAGCGGATGGGTAGGGGGCCGAGGCTACACCTTC. It yields the protein CASGWVGGRGYTF.

This sequence joins TRBV4-1 and TRBJ2-1; TRBD1 matches at 9 bases. The CDR3 contains 15 residues. The V segment lost 0 bases and the J segment 9 bases; nucleotides outside the gene matches: 6. Germline V gene sequence: CDR1 MGHRA, CDR2 YSYEKL. CDR3 nucleotide sequence: TGCGCCAGCAGCCAAGATTACAGGGGGCGAGGTGAGCAGTTCTTC. Translated: CASSQDYRGRGEQFF.

This sequence joins TRBV27 and TRBJ1-1; 7 bases align to TRBD1. V was pared by 8 bases and J by 1 base, with 4 bases of the junction left unmatched. CDR3 size: 13 residues. Looked up from germline, CDR1 is MNHEY and CDR2 is SMNVEV (reference sequence). As DNA, the CDR3 is TGTGCCAGCGCAAGACAGGGGAACACTGAAGCTTTCTTT. Amino acid sequence: CASARQGNTEAFF.

The gene calls are TRBV10-3 and TRBJ2-7; 11 positions agree with TRBD2. V shed 4 bases, J shed 2 bases, and the junction held 10 bases outside the gene matches. Germline CDR1 reads ENHRY; CDR2 reads SYGVKD. The length of the CDR3 is 17 residues. Here the CDR3 reads CAISGQGKLAGAYEQYF. CDR3 in DNA: TGTGCCATCAGTGGTCAGGGGAAACTAGCGGGAGCCTACGAGCAGTACTTC.

This chain uses TRBV6-5 with TRBJ2-3, with a tentative D call TRBD2 (6 bases). The CDR3 is 16 residues long. Between the trimmed V and J ends, which lost 2 bases and 6 bases, there was a span of 18 bases. Germline values: CDR1 MNHEY, CDR2 SVGAGI. CDR3 sequence reads: CASSYEGLRPLDTQYF. The CDR3 region has the DNA TGTGCCAGCAGTTACGAGGGACTCAGACCTCTCGATACGCAGTATTTT.

The J gene is TRBJ2-1, the V gene TRBV29-1; D might be TRBD1 (5 bases). This CDR3 region has 15 residues. Between the trimmed V and J ends, which lost 3 bases and 2 bases, there was a span of 14 bases. Germline assignment: CDR1 SQVTM and CDR2 ANQGSEA. The CDR3 protein is CSVDTGRAPYNEQFF. DNA of the CDR3: TGCAGCGTTGATACCGGCAGGGCCCCCTACAATGAGCAGTTCTTC.

V usage is TRBV9 and J usage is TRBJ2-3; maybe TRBD2 (6 bases). V dropped 0 bases and J dropped 5 bases, with 19 bases sitting between them. The CDR3 is 17 residues long. Germline assignment: CDR1 SGDLS and CDR2 YYNGEE. The CDR3 sequence is CASSVDPGGIKGDTQYF. CDR3 nucleotide sequence: TGTGCCAGCAGCGTAGATCCCGGCGGGATAAAAGGAGATACGCAGTATTTT.

J is TRBJ2-2 and V is TRBV7-2; 8 positions agree with TRBD2. Germline V lookup: CDR1 SGHTA, CDR2 FQGNSA. The CDR3 totals 15 residues. Losses at the gene ends were 1 base for V and 7 bases for J; bases not matched to a gene: 5. The CDR3 loop reads CASSLGLSGGGELFF. The DNA for the CDR3 is TGTGCCAGCAGCTTAGGTCTAAGCGGGGGCGGGGAGCTGTTTTTT.

This clone was seen once. The chain uses TRBV14 and TRBJ1-2; TRBD1 aligns across 7 bases. With 4 bases clipped from V and 3 bases from J, the junction kept 2 bases outside the gene matches. The V gene's germline CDR1 is SGHDN and CDR2 FVKESK. CDR3 size: 13 residues. CDR3 amino acids: CASSRTGDYGYTF. CDR3 coding DNA: TGTGCCAGCAGCCGGACAGGAGACTATGGCTACACCTTC. The full variable domain, its missing parts supplied by reference TRBV14 and TRBJ1-2, is EAGVTQFPSHSVIEKGQTVTLRCDPISGHDNLYWYRRVMGKEIKFLLHFVKESKQDESGMPNNRFLAERTGGTYSTLKVQPAELEDSGVYFCASSRTGDYGYTFGSGTRLTVV.

This clone was observed a few times. The chain has TRBV10-3 and TRBJ1-4, with 9 nucleotides matching TRBD1. The CDR3 is 18 amino acids. The germline CDR1 and CDR2 sequences are ENHRY and SYGVKD. V lost 6 bases and J lost 5; bases outside the gene matches: 16. The CDR3 is CAIRQTGTGRLVNEKLFF. CDR3 bases: TGTGCCATCAGGCAAACCGGGACAGGGAGGTTAGTAAATGAAAAACTGTTTTTT.

As DNA, the CDR3 is TGTGCCTGTGGGACTAGCGGGAGGGAGCAGTACTTC. It specifies CACGTSGREQYF. V usage is TRBV7-2 and J usage is TRBJ2-7; the match to TRBD2 covers 15 bases. V trimming: 11 bases; J trimming: 7 bases; junction bases outside the gene matches: 3. The germline V gene encodes CDR1 SGHTA and CDR2 FQGNSA. The CDR3 sequence is 12 residues long.

There are a few counts of this clone. This chain connects TRBV27 to TRBJ1-1, with TRBD1 matching 7 bases. CDR3 length: 14 amino acids. The germline gives CDR1 MNHEY, CDR2 SMNVEV (reference sequence). The V and J ends lost 6 bases and 1 base, in that order; junction bases with no gene match: 5. The CDR3 region is CASRRGDRNTEAFF. The CDR3 region has the DNA TGTGCCAGCAGACGAGGGGACAGGAACACTGAAGCTTTCTTT.

The chain employs TRBV7-8 and TRBJ2-3, with a weak D call TRBD2 (7 bases). The CDR3 has 19 amino acids. Germline CDR1 reads SGHVS; CDR2 reads FQNEAQ. V dropped 3 bases and J dropped 2 bases, with 24 bases sitting between them. The chain's CDR3 is CASSFGRLRGGRNTDTQYF. In DNA, the CDR3 is TGTGCCAGCAGCTTCGGCAGGTTAAGGGGGGGGCGAAACACAGATACGCAGTATTTT.

The chain has TRBV2 and TRBJ1-1; TRBD1 might be the D (5 bases). CDR1 is SNHLY and CDR2 is FYNNEI in the germline V gene. V was trimmed by 4 bases and J by 0 bases, leaving 18 bases between them. This CDR3 contains 17 residues. The CDR3 bases are TGTGCCAGCAGTGGTCGGTGGGCAGGGCGAATGAACACTGAAGCTTTCTTT. It specifies CASSGRWAGRMNTEAFF.

The V gene is TRBV5-6, the J gene TRBJ2-7; D is possibly TRBD2 (5 bases). The CDR3 covers 12 residues. The germline CDR1 and CDR2 sequences are SGHDT and YYEEEE. Trimming left V 1 base short and J 7 bases short, with 9 bases between. The CDR3 here is CASSLFRGEQYF. CDR3 nucleotide sequence: TGTGCCAGCAGCTTGTTCCGCGGGGAGCAGTACTTC.

The CDR3 DNA reads TGCGCCAGCCGACAGGGGGGCAACTATGGCTACACCTTC. It specifies CASRQGGNYGYTF. V and J are TRBV5-1 and TRBJ1-2, with 9 bases that match TRBD1. V lost 7 bases to trimming and J lost 2 bases; unmatched junction nucleotides: 3. The CDR3 is 13 residues long. Germline-derived CDR1 and CDR2 are SGHRS and YFSETQ.